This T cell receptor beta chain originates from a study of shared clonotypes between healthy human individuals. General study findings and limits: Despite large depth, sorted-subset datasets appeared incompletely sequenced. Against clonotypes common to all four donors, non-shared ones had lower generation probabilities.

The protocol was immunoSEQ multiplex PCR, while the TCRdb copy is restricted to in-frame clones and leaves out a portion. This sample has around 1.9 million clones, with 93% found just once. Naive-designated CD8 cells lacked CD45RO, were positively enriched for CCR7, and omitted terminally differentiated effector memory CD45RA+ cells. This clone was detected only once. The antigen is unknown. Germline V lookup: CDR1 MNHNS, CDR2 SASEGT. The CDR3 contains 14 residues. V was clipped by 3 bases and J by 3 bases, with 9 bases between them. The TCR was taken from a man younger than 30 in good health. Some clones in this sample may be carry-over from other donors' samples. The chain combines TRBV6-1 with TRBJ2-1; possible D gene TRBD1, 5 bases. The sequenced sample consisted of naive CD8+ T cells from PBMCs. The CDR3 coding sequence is TGTGCCAGCAGTGAGAACAGGAACTACAATGAGCAGTTCTTC. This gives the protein CASSENRNYNEQFF.